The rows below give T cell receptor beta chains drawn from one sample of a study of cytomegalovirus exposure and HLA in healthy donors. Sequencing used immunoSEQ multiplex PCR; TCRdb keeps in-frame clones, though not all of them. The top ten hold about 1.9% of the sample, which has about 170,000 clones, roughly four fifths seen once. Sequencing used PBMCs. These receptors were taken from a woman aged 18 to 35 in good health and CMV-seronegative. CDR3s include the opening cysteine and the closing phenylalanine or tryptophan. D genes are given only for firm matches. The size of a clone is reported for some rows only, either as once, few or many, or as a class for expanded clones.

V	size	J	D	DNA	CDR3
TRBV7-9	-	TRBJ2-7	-	TGTTCCAGCAGCTTATTCCTAGAAGGGGCACCTGGCGAGCAGTACTTC	CSSSLFLEGAPGEQYF
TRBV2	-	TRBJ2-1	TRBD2	TGTGCCAGCAGTGAAAGGGAAGCGGGGGGCCCCCTTTTGTTCTACAATGAGCAGTTCTTC	CASSEREAGGPLLFYNEQFF
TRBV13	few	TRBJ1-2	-	TGTGCCAGCAGCTTAGGTCAGGGCAATGGCTACACCTTC	CASSLGQGNGYTF
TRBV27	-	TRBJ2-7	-	TGTGCCAGCAGTTTATCCGGCCAGGGCTCCTACGAGCAGTACTTC	CASSLSGQGSYEQYF
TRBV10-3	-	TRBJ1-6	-	TGTGCCATCAGTGAGCCAGCTCGGGAGGGTTCACCCCTCCACTTT	CAISEPAREGSPLHF
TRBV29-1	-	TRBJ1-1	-	TGCAGCGGCGGACAGAAGAACACTGAAGCTTTCTTT	CSGGQKNTEAFF
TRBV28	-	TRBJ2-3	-	TGTGCCAGCAGTTTACAGGGCACAGATACGCAGTATTTT	CASSLQGTDTQYF
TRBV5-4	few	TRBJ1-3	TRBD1	TGTGCCAGCAGCTTCCCGACAGGGCCGGGAAACACCATATATTTT	CASSFPTGPGNTIYF
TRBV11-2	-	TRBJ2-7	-	TGTGCCAGCAGCTCCCACGGGGGCGAGCAGTACTTC	CASSSHGGEQYF
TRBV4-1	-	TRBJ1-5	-	TGCGCCAGCAGCCAAGATCGGGGGAATCAGCCCCAGCATTTT	CASSQDRGNQPQHF
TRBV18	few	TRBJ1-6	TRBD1	TGTGCCAGCTCAAATACACGGGGAGACAGGGGAAATTCACCCCTCCACTTT	CASSNTRGDRGNSPLHF
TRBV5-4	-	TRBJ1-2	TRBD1	TGTGCCAGCAGCATTAACAGGGGAAACTATGGCTACACCTTC	CASSINRGNYGYTF
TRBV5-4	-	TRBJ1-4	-	TGTGCCAGCAGCTTGGGGGGGGGCACTAATGAAAAACTGTTTTTT	CASSLGGGTNEKLFF
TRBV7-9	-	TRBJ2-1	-	TGTTCCAGCAGCCTTCCCACGGGGAGGAGGAATGAGCAGTTCTTC	CSSSLPTGRRNEQFF